This T cell receptor (beta chain) is drawn from a study of blood T cell repertoires in COVID-19. The wider study: T cells, B-cell-depleted T cells, or PBMCs provided the cDNA or gDNA that served as material.

CDR3 size: 18 residues. Trimming at V came to 3 bases and at J to 3 bases, leaving 14 bases not matched to a gene. CDR1 and CDR2 from the germline V gene are LGHDT and YNNKEL (reference sequence). Method: immunoSEQ multiplex PCR; TCRdb's copy keeps in-frame clones and lacks some. The sample includes tens of thousands of clones, about 85% of them seen just once. The origin of this receptor is a man at least 80 years old with acute or convalescent COVID-19. Material for sequencing was peripheral blood. This chain links TRBV3-1 (or the pseudogene TRBV3-2) with TRBJ2-1; 7 nucleotides align to TRBD2. The CDR3 nucleotides are TGTGCCAGCAGCCACCGAACTAGCGTGATCGTTGGCTACAATGAGCAGTTCTTC. Translation gives CASSHRTSVIVGYNEQFF.